What follows are 25 T cell receptor beta chains derived from one specimen sequenced in a study of T cells after yellow fever vaccination. TCRdb reprocessed the 5' RACE reads via MiXCR and lists one record per CDR3 protein. The sample has about 140,000 distinct CDR3 sequences, about 7% seen once. Sequenced here: CD4+ T cells sorted from PBMCs, sampled 10 days after the yellow fever booster vaccination. The receptors derive from a young man who received the YFV17D yellow fever vaccine.

This clonotype was recorded a few times. The chain uses TRBV20-1 and TRBJ2-5; 8 bases align to TRBD2. V shed 5 bases, J shed 0 bases, and the junction held 17 bases outside the gene matches. Germline V gene lookup returns CDR1 DFQATT and CDR2 SNEGSKA (reference sequence). This CDR3 is 18 amino acids long. The CDR3 bases are TGCAGTGCTCTTTGGGCGGGAGGCAGAGAGGGCGACCAAGAGACCCAGTACTTC. Amino acids: CSALWAGGREGDQETQYF.

This clonotype came up many times. This rearrangement joins TRBV6-5 to TRBJ2-1; TRBD2 might be the D (5 bases). The CDR3 runs 16 residues. V was clipped by 4 bases and J by 7 bases, with 20 bases between them. CDR1 and CDR2 (germline): MNHEY, SVGAGI. CDR3 nucleotide sequence: TGTGCCAGCAGTTCCAGGTCTAGTCCTAGCCGAAATGAGCAGTTCTTC. This gives the protein CASSSRSSPSRNEQFF.

In this sample, this clonotype turned up many times. The rearrangement joins TRBV7-9 to TRBJ2-7; 7 bases line up with TRBD2. Trimming cost V 4 bases and J 6 bases; bases outside gene matches: 12. In germline, CDR1 is SEHNR, CDR2 FQNEAQ (reference sequence). CDR3 length: 15 residues. CDR3 sequence (DNA): TGTGCCAGCAGCTGGGAGGGGAGCCAGGCTCGCGAGCAGTACTTC. Protein: CASSWEGSQAREQYF.

The chain joins TRBV5-4 to TRBJ1-2; no clear D gene. V was clipped by 7 bases and J by 1 base, with 20 bases between them. This CDR3 is 16 amino acids long. CDR1 and CDR2 (germline): SGHNT, YYREEE (reference sequence). DNA of the CDR3: TGTGCCAGCTCACCTGGCGAGACACGCCTTAACTATGGCTACACCTTC. Translating it yields CASSPGETRLNYGYTF.

This clonotype was seen repeatedly, ten times or more. The chain links TRBV6-1 to TRBJ2-1, with D perhaps matching TRBD1 (5 bases). The CDR3 totals 14 residues. The ends were cut back, 4 bases at V and 3 bases at J, with 10 bases in the middle. Germline CDR1 and CDR2: MNHNS and SASEGT. This chain's CDR3 is CASSGSRVYNEQFF. The CDR3 DNA follows: TGTGCCAGCAGTGGCAGCAGGGTCTACAATGAGCAGTTCTTC.

The table lists this clonotype with many counts. The V gene is TRBV9, the J gene TRBJ2-5; 8 bases are a match to TRBD1. The CDR3 is 16 amino acids. Germline V gives CDR1 SGDLS, CDR2 YYNGEE. The J segment lost 0 bases and the V segment lost 0 bases, leaving 4 bases of the junction unmatched. CDR3 DNA: TGTGCCAGCAGCGTAGGTGGACAGGGATACCAAGAGACCCAGTACTTC. Its translation is CASSVGGQGYQETQYF. The entire variable domain, with the rest obtained from reference TRBV9 and TRBJ2-5, is as follows: DSGVTQTPKHLITATGQRVTLRCSPRSGDLSVYWYQQSLDQGLQFLIQYYNGEERAKGNILERFSAQQFPDLHSELNLSSLELGDSALYFCASSVGGQGYQETQYFGPGTRLLVL.

The chain recombines TRBV5-5 with TRBJ1-3, with D unresolved. Germline CDR1 reads SGHKS; CDR2 reads YYEKEE (reference sequence). V lost 4 bases and J 7 bases, leaving 15 bases between the germline ends. The CDR3 contains 14 residues. The CDR3 bases are TGTGCCAGCAGCCTCGAACCTTTTTCCAACACCATATATTTT. This translates into CASSLEPFSNTIYF.

The gene calls are TRBV5-5 and TRBJ2-7; D tentatively reads TRBD1 or TRBD2 (5 bases each). The length of the CDR3 is 16 residues. Germline V lookup: CDR1 SGHKS, CDR2 YYEKEE (reference sequence). Trimming took 0 bases from V and 0 from J, leaving 13 bases between them. The DNA for the CDR3 is TGTGCCAGCAGCTTGGGTGGGACCCGCAACTCCTACGAGCAGTACTTC. Amino acids: CASSLGGTRNSYEQYF. Full variable domain (outside the CDR3, taken from reference TRBV5-5 and TRBJ2-7): DAGVTQSPTHLIKTRGQQVTLRCSPISGHKSVSWYQQVLGQGPQFIFQYYEKEERGRGNFPDRFSARQFPNYSSELNVNALLLGDSALYLCASSLGGTRNSYEQYFGPGTRLTVT.

This clonotype was recorded many times. This chain connects TRBV29-1 to TRBJ1-2; unclear D gene. V was cut by 3 bases and J by 7 bases, with 15 bases left in between. Per the germline V gene, CDR1 is SQVTM and CDR2 is ANQGSEA. The CDR3 is 13 amino acids. The CDR3 bases are TGCAGCGTTGACGGCGCGGACTCCTCTGGCTACACCTTC. This gives the protein CSVDGADSSGYTF.

The chain carries TRBV20-1 and TRBJ1-2; possibly TRBD1 for D (6 bases). V gave up 7 bases and J gave up 0 bases, with 15 bases separating them. This CDR3 contains 14 residues. CDR1 and CDR2 from the germline V gene are DFQATT and SNEGSKA (reference sequence). The CDR3 protein is CSGTPGVANYGYTF. The CDR3 coding sequence is TGCAGTGGGACACCAGGGGTAGCTAACTATGGCTACACCTTC.

The table lists this clonotype with many counts. DNA of the CDR3: TGTGCCAGCAGCCCGCTCGGGGCCCAGTCCTACGAGCAGTACTTC. Residues: CASSPLGAQSYEQYF. The rearrangement links TRBV3-1 to TRBJ2-7; either TRBD1 or TRBD2 may supply D (5 bases each). This CDR3 region has 15 residues. Germline assignment: CDR1 LGHDT and CDR2 YNNKEL (reference sequence). The ends were cut back, 4 bases at V and 1 base at J, with 14 bases in the middle.

This clonotype is a singleton in its sample. This chain joins TRBV3-1 and TRBJ2-1, with 10 bases lining up with TRBD2. The CDR3 consists of 14 residues. After removal of 4 bases from V and 6 bases from J, the junction contained 3 bases not matched to a gene. Germline loops: CDR1 LGHDT, CDR2 YNNKEL (reference sequence). The CDR3 reads CASSPLAGSNEQFF. In DNA form, the CDR3 reads TGTGCCAGCAGCCCACTAGCGGGGTCCAATGAGCAGTTCTTC.

This clonotype was detected only a few times. An end of the junction does not agree with germline; a read error may underlie this. The chain uses TRBV7-7 and TRBJ2-3; TRBD1 aligns across 8 bases. CDR1 is SSHAT, CDR2 FNYEAQ, per germline (reference sequence). This CDR3 region has 13 residues. CDR3 sequence (DNA): TGTGCTAGCAGCCTAACAGGGGGTGATACGCAGTATTTT. It is translated as CASSLTGGDTQYF.

This clonotype was seen repeatedly, ten times or more. The rearrangement links TRBV13 to TRBJ2-7; 14 positions match TRBD2. J was trimmed by 3 bases and V by 4 bases; bases with no gene match: 14. The CDR3 has 19 residues. Germline V gene data show CDR1 as PRHDT and CDR2 as FYEKMQ (reference sequence). CDR3 loop: CASSSGPGLAGEGNYEQYF. The CDR3 nucleotides are TGTGCCAGCAGCTCCGGACCGGGACTAGCGGGAGAAGGTAACTACGAGCAGTACTTC.

This clonotype was recorded at least ten times. The chain joins TRBV18 to TRBJ2-7, with a tentative D call TRBD1 (5 bases). Trimming removed 6 bases at V and 6 bases at J, with 21 bases between. Germline V gives CDR1 KGHSH, CDR2 LQKENI. CDR3 length: 15 residues. Written as DNA, the CDR3 is TGTGCCAGCTCCCCTTTGGGGCAGTGGGAAACCGAGCAGTACTTC. Translation: CASSPLGQWETEQYF. The entire variable domain, with the rest obtained from reference TRBV18 and TRBJ2-7, is as follows: NAGVMQNPRHLVRRRGQEARLRCSPMKGHSHVYWYRQLPEEGLKFMVYLQKENIIDESGMPKERFSAEFPKEGPSILRIQQVVRGDSAAYFCASSPLGQWETEQYFGPGTRLTVT.

This clonotype was seen ten or more times. The genes are TRBV7-2 and TRBJ2-1; possible D gene TRBD2, 5 bases. CDR3 length equals 16 residues. Between the trimmed V and J ends, which lost 5 bases and 7 bases, there was a span of 21 bases. Germline CDR1 SGHTA, CDR2 FQGNSA. For the CDR3, the DNA is TGTGCCAGCAGCCGCTTTCAACGGGATCGGCGAAATGAGCAGTTCTTC. Translation gives CASSRFQRDRRNEQFF.

In regard to this clonotype: With a much larger clone just one base away, this may be a read error. This chain joins TRBV25-1 and TRBJ2-6; no firm D call. In germline, CDR1 is MGHDK, CDR2 SYGVNS. The CDR3 has 14 amino acids. For the CDR3, the DNA is TGTGCCACCAGTGAATATACCGGGGCCAACGTCCTGACTTTC. Residues: CATSEYTGANVLTF.

Ten or more counts support this clonotype. This rearrangement joins TRBV7-2 to TRBJ2-3, with TRBD2 identical over 8 bases. CDR3 length equals 13 residues. V dropped 5 bases and J dropped 12; count of bases not matched to a gene: 10. Germline values: CDR1 SGHTA, CDR2 FQGNSA. The CDR3 DNA is TGTGCCAGCAGCAGACAATCAGCGGGGGCTCAGTATTTT. It is translated as CASSRQSAGAQYF. Filled out from reference TRBV7-2 and TRBJ2-3, the complete variable domain reads GAGVSQSPSNKVTEKGKDVELRCDPISGHTALYWYRQSLGQGLEFLIYFQGNSAPDKSGLPSDRFSAERTGGSVSTLTIQRTQQEDSAVYLCASSRQSAGAQYFGPGTRLTVL.

This clonotype was seen many times. This chain joins TRBV10-3 and TRBJ2-7, with D maybe TRBD1 (6 bases). There are 15 residues in the CDR3. Germline loops: CDR1 ENHRY, CDR2 SYGVKD. V lost 1 base, J lost 5 bases, and 15 bases lay in between. This CDR3 reads CAISELQGSGNEQYF. The CDR3, as DNA: TGTGCCATCAGTGAGTTACAGGGCAGTGGGAACGAGCAGTACTTC.

This clonotype was seen ten or more times. The CDR3 carries no conserved terminal phenylalanine or tryptophan, so it likely arises from a read error. The DNA is left out, because the CDR3 cannot be placed on it with certainty; the CDR3 is given as TCRdb lists it. The chain recombines TRBV27 with TRBJ2-7; the tabulated D call, TRBD2, remains unverified against the DNA. The CDR3 numbers 13 amino acids, ends counted. CDR1 is MNHEY and CDR2 is SMNVEV in the germline V gene (reference sequence). The CDR3 loop reads CASSLDGRARYHL.

This clonotype was seen at least ten times. The genes are TRBV29-1 and TRBJ2-3; no clear D gene. Trimming shortened V by 6 bases and J by 7 bases, and 17 bases separated the two germline ends. The V gene's germline CDR1 is SQVTM and CDR2 ANQGSEA. The CDR3 contains 13 residues. DNA of the CDR3: TGCAGCGTCCCAGGTAGCTACACTCATACGCAGTATTTT. Translation gives CSVPGSYTHTQYF.

Many counts were recorded for this clonotype. The rearrangement links TRBV29-1 to TRBJ2-6; D is undetermined. The V gene's germline CDR1 is SQVTM and CDR2 ANQGSEA. V was pared by 4 bases and J by 3 bases, with 7 bases between. This CDR3 contains 13 residues. CDR3 in DNA: TGCAGCGTTGGGTCTGGTGGGGCCAACGTCCTGACTTTC. Translating gives CSVGSGGANVLTF.

This clonotype has at least ten counts. The chain links TRBV23-1 to TRBJ2-7; D unclear. TRBV23-1 is filed as an ORF, its function uncertain. This CDR3 comprises 15 residues. Deletions cut 6 bases from V and 5 bases from J, with 20 bases between. The CDR3 loop reads CASSQIFDEPHEQYF. In nucleotides, the CDR3 is TGCGCCAGCAGCCAAATCTTCGACGAACCCCACGAGCAGTACTTC.

The table lists this clonotype with a few counts. The genes are TRBV28 and TRBJ2-7; 9 positions match TRBD1. After removal of 10 bases from V and 4 bases from J, the junction contained 11 bases not matched to a gene. Germline V gives CDR1 MDHEN, CDR2 SYDVKM. This CDR3 is 14 amino acids long. The CDR3 DNA follows: TGTGCCACCCAAATTCAGACAGGGGGGTACGAGCAGTACTTC. This codes for CATQIQTGGYEQYF.

This clonotype came up many times. J is TRBJ2-5 and V is TRBV27; 7 positions agree with TRBD2. This CDR3 has 15 amino acids. CDR1 and CDR2 (germline): MNHEY, SMNVEV (reference sequence). After removal of 3 bases from V and 5 bases from J, the junction contained 9 bases not matched to a gene. This CDR3 reads CASSLGGVLVETQYF. CDR3 nucleotides: TGTGCCAGCAGTTTGGGGGGGGTATTGGTGGAGACCCAGTACTTC.